This T cell receptor (beta chain) was retrieved from a study of type 1 regulatory T cells. About the study: T-allo10 is a Tr1-enriched, alloantigen-specific CD4 T cell product made in vitro.

MiXCR, run by TCRdb on the reads, gives a single entry per CDR3 protein. Among approximately 90,000 distinct CDR3 sequences listed, less than 40% were seen once. V was trimmed by 0 bases and J by 1 base, leaving 6 bases between them. The CDR3 spans 14 residues. CDR1 is LNHDA and CDR2 is SQIVND in the germline V gene (reference sequence). This receptor was identified in a human donor in good health. The rearrangement links TRBV19 to TRBJ1-1, with D uncertain. The sample comprised CD4+ T cells, either the whole sample or a sorted fraction (not recorded which). Here the CDR3 reads CASSIDWKNTEAFF. The CDR3 DNA reads as TGTGCCAGTAGTATAGATTGGAAGAACACTGAAGCTTTCTTT. The complete variable domain, with remaining parts taken from reference TRBV19 and TRBJ1-1, reads DGGITQSPKYLFRKEGQNVTLSCEQNLNHDAMYWYRQDPGQGLRLIYYSQIVNDFQKGDIAEGYSVSREKKESFPLTVTSAQKNPTAFYLCASSIDWKNTEAFFGQGTRLTVV.